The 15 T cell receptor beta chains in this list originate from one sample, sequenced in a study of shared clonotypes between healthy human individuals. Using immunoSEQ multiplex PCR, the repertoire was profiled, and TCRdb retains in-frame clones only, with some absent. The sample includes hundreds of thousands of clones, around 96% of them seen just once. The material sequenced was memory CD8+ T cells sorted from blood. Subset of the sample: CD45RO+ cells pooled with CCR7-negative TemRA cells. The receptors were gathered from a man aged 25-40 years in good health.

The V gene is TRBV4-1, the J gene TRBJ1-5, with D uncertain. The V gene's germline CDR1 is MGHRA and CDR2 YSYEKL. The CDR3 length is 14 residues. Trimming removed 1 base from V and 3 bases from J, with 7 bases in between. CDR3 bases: TGCGCCAGCAGCCAAGTCGCCATCAATCAGCCCCAGCATTTT. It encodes CASSQVAINQPQHF.

In DNA form, the CDR3 reads TGCAGTGCTAGCTCACCGCAGTACTTC. It yields the protein CSASSPQYF. This chain uses TRBV20-1 with TRBJ2-7; D gene uncertain. Germline CDR1 DFQATT, CDR2 SNEGSKA (reference sequence). CDR3 length: 9 amino acids. The germline V and J ends were trimmed by 3 bases and 9 bases, with 6 bases remaining between them.

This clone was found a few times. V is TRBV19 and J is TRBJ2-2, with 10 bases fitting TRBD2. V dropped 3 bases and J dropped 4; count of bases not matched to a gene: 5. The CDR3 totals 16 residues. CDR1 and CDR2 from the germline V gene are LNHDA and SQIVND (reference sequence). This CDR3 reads CASSIRTSGLTGELFF. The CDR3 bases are TGTGCCAGTAGTATTAGGACTAGCGGCCTCACCGGGGAGCTGTTTTTT.

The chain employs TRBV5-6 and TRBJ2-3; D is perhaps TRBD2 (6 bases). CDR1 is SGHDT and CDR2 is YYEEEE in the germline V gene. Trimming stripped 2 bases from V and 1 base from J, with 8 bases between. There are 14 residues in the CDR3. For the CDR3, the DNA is TGTGCCAGCAGCTTCCCGGGAGGCACAGATACGCAGTATTTT. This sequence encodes CASSFPGGTDTQYF.

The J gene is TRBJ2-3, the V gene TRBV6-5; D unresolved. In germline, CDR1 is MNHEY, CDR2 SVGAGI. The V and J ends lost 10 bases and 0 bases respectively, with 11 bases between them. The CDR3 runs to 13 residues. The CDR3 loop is CATAYISTDTQYF. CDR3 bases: TGTGCCACCGCTTATATTAGCACAGATACGCAGTATTTT.

The CDR3 loop reads CASSQEHQETQYF. The CDR3 nucleotides are TGCGCCAGCAGCCAAGAACACCAAGAGACCCAGTACTTC. This chain links TRBV4-1 with TRBJ2-5, with D hard to call. This CDR3 region has 13 residues. The V end was cut by 0 bases, the J end by 0 bases, with 2 bases between. CDR1 is MGHRA, CDR2 YSYEKL, per germline.

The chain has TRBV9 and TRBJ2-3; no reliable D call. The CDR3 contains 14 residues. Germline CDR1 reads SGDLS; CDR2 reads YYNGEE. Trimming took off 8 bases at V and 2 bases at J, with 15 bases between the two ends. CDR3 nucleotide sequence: TGTGCCAGATCCTCAAGGAGCCCCACAGATACGCAGTATTTT. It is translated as CARSSRSPTDTQYF.

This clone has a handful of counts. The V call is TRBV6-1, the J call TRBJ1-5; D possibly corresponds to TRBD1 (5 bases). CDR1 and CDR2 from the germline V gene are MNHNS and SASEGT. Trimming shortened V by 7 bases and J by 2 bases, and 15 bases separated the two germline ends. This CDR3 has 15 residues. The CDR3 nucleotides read TGTGCCAGCATTGGGGGGGGAGGGGGCAATCAGCCCCAGCATTTT. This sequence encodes CASIGGGGGNQPQHF.

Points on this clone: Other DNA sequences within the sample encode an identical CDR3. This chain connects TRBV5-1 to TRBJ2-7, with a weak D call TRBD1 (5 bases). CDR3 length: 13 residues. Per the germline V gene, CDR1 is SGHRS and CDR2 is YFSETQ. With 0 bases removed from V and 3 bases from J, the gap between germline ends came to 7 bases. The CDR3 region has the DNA TGCGCCAGCAGCTTGGACAGGCTCTACGAGCAGTACTTC. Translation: CASSLDRLYEQYF.

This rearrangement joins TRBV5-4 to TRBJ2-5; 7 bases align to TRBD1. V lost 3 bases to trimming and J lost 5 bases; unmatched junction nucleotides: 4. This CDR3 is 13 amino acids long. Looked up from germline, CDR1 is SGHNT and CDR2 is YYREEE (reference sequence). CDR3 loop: CASSWHRGETQYF. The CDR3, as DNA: TGTGCCAGCAGCTGGCACAGGGGTGAGACCCAGTACTTC. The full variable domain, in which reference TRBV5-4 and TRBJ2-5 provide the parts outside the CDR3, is ETGVTQSPTHLIKTRGQQVTLRCSSQSGHNTVSWYQQALGQGPQFIFQYYREEENGRGNFPPRFSGLQFPNYSSELNVNALELDDSALYLCASSWHRGETQYFGPGTRLLVL.

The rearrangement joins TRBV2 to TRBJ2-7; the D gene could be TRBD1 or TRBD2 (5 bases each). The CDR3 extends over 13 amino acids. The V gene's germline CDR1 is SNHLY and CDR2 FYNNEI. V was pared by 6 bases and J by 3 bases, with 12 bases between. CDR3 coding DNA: TGTGCCAGCAGAGGGGACGGAGTCTACGAGCAGTACTTC. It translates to CASRGDGVYEQYF.

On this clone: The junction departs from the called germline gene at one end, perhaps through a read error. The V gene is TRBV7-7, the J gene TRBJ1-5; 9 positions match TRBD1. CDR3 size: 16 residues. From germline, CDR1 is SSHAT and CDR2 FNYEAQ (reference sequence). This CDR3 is CASSAGTGSSNQPQHF. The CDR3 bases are TGTGCTAGCAGCGCCGGGACAGGGAGTAGCAATCAGCCCCAGCATTTT.

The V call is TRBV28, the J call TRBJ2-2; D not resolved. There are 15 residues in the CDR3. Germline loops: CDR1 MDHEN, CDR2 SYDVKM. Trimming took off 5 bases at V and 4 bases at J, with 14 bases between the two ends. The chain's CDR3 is CASSSGSPATGELFF. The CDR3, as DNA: TGTGCCAGCAGTAGTGGCAGTCCCGCCACCGGGGAGCTGTTTTTT. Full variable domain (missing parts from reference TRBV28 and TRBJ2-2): DVKVTQSSRYLVKRTGEKVFLECVQDMDHENMFWYRQDPGLGLRLIYFSYDVKMKEKGDIPEGYSVSREKKERFSLILESASTNQTSMYLCASSSGSPATGELFFGEGSRLTVL.

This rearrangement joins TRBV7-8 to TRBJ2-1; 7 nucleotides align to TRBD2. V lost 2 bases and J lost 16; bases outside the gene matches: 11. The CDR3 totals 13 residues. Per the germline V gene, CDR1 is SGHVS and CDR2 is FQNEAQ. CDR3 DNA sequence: TGTGCCAGCAGCTTAAGGTTGGACACTAGCGTTTTCTTC. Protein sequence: CASSLRLDTSVFF.

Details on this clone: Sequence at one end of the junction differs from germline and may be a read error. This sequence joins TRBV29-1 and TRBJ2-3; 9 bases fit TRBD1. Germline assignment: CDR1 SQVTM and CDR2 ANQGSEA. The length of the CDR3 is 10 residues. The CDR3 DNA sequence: TGTACAGGGGGCGGAGATACGCAGTATTTT. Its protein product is CTGGGDTQYF.